The rows below give T cell receptor beta chains drawn from one sample of a study of T cells in localized non-small cell lung cancer. Libraries were prepared by immunoSEQ multiplex PCR; TCRdb keeps only in-frame clonotypes and omits some of them. The table has 13,000 to 15,000 clones, around 90% seen once. The sample was peripheral blood mononuclear cells, taken before any cancer treatment. All receptors come from a man aged 35-69 years with stage III lung adenocarcinoma. CDR3s include the opening cysteine and the closing phenylalanine or tryptophan. Each record gives: CDR3 protein, CDR3 DNA, D gene, V gene, J gene, clone size. A D gene is named only where the DNA matches it firmly. Rows may omit the clone size; those that give it use once, few, many or a size class.

cdr3_aa: CASREGSGQTEAFF
cdr3_nt: TGCGCCAGCAGAGAGGGGTCGGGACAGACTGAAGCTTTCTTT
d_call: TRBD1
v_call: TRBV10-2
j_call: TRBJ1-1
clone_size: NA

cdr3_aa: CASSHPGLAGEGAQYF
cdr3_nt: TGCGCCAGCAGTCACCCGGGACTAGCGGGAGAGGGGGCGCAGTATTTT
d_call: TRBD2
v_call: TRBV23-1
j_call: TRBJ2-3
clone_size: NA

cdr3_aa: CASSLKGDQPQHF
cdr3_nt: TGTGCCAGCAGCTTAAAGGGAGATCAGCCCCAGCATTTT
d_call: NA
v_call: TRBV7-2
j_call: TRBJ1-5
clone_size: NA

cdr3_aa: CASSSGTSGRETQYF
cdr3_nt: TGTGCCAGCAGCTCTGGGACTAGCGGTCGGGAGACCCAGTACTTC
d_call: TRBD2
v_call: TRBV7-7
j_call: TRBJ2-5
clone_size: NA

cdr3_aa: CASSLKQGAYNEQFF
cdr3_nt: TGCGCCAGCAGCTTGAAACAGGGGGCCTACAATGAGCAGTTCTTC
d_call: TRBD1
v_call: TRBV5-1
j_call: TRBJ2-1
clone_size: NA

cdr3_aa: CASSLSAGNTDTQYF
cdr3_nt: TGTGCCAGCTCCCTTTCAGCGGGGAACACAGATACGCAGTATTTT
d_call: TRBD2
v_call: TRBV28
j_call: TRBJ2-3
clone_size: NA

cdr3_aa: CASSLEAGLLNEQYF
cdr3_nt: TGTGCCAGCAGTCTTGAGGCAGGCCTTTTGAACGAGCAGTACTTC
d_call: NA
v_call: TRBV27
j_call: TRBJ2-7
clone_size: NA

cdr3_aa: CASSRPGGGSGANVLTF
cdr3_nt: TGTGCCAGCAGCCGTCCTGGAGGCGGGTCTGGGGCCAACGTCCTGACTTTC
d_call: NA
v_call: TRBV7-9
j_call: TRBJ2-6
clone_size: few

cdr3_aa: CASSLQGRGGEQFF
cdr3_nt: TGTGCCAGCAGCCTGCAAGGCAGGGGCGGTGAGCAGTTCTTC
d_call: NA
v_call: TRBV2
j_call: TRBJ2-1
clone_size: NA

cdr3_aa: CAIGANTGELFF
cdr3_nt: TGTGCCATCGGCGCGAACACCGGGGAGCTGTTTTTT
d_call: NA
v_call: TRBV10-3
j_call: TRBJ2-2
clone_size: NA

cdr3_aa: CASKSNAVFSEQYF
cdr3_nt: TGTGCCAGCAAAAGTAATGCAGTCTTCTCCGAGCAGTACTTC
d_call: NA
v_call: TRBV28
j_call: TRBJ2-7
clone_size: NA

cdr3_aa: CSVEVGTVEAFF
cdr3_nt: TGCAGCGTTGAAGTCGGAACGGTTGAAGCTTTCTTT
d_call: NA
v_call: TRBV29-1
j_call: TRBJ1-1
clone_size: NA

cdr3_aa: CASSQDPGTVTYGYTF
cdr3_nt: TGCGCCAGCAGCCAAGATCCAGGGACAGTGACCTATGGCTACACCTTC
d_call: TRBD1
v_call: TRBV4-1
j_call: TRBJ1-2
clone_size: once

cdr3_aa: CAWGKTGLNQPQHF
cdr3_nt: TGTGCCTGGGGCAAAACAGGTTTGAATCAGCCCCAGCATTTT
d_call: NA
v_call: TRBV30
j_call: TRBJ1-5
clone_size: NA

cdr3_aa: CASSQEWTDSYEQYF
cdr3_nt: TGCGCCAGCAGCCAAGAATGGACAGACTCCTACGAGCAGTACTTC
d_call: NA
v_call: TRBV4-3
j_call: TRBJ2-7
clone_size: NA

cdr3_aa: CASSQGGGAYQPQHF
cdr3_nt: TGCGCCAGCAGCCAAGGAGGGGGTGCATATCAGCCCCAGCATTTT
d_call: NA
v_call: TRBV4-1
j_call: TRBJ1-5
clone_size: NA

cdr3_aa: CASSLNRGQSEAQYF
cdr3_nt: TGTGCCAGCAGCTTAAACCGCGGACAATCCGAGGCCCAGTACTTC
d_call: NA
v_call: TRBV7-9
j_call: TRBJ2-5
clone_size: NA

cdr3_aa: CASSLGRDGTDTQYF
cdr3_nt: TGTGCCAGCAGCTTAGGACGGGATGGCACAGATACGCAGTATTTT
d_call: NA
v_call: TRBV13
j_call: TRBJ2-3
clone_size: NA

cdr3_aa: CASSELTWRRDTEAFF
cdr3_nt: TGTGCCAGCAGTGAACTGACGTGGCGTAGGGACACTGAAGCTTTCTTT
d_call: NA
v_call: TRBV2
j_call: TRBJ1-1
clone_size: NA

cdr3_aa: CAISESQAVPRGYTF
cdr3_nt: TGTGCCATCAGTGAGTCTCAGGCAGTGCCCCGTGGCTACACCTTC
d_call: NA
v_call: TRBV10-3
j_call: TRBJ1-2
clone_size: NA

cdr3_aa: CASSLAGDSYEQYF
cdr3_nt: TGTGCCAGCAGTCTAGCGGGAGACTCCTACGAGCAGTACTTC
d_call: TRBD2
v_call: TRBV27
j_call: TRBJ2-7
clone_size: NA

cdr3_aa: CASTSGTNYEQYF
cdr3_nt: NA
d_call: NA
v_call: TRBV19
j_call: TRBJ2-7
clone_size: NA

cdr3_aa: CASSEARSGSGTGELFF
cdr3_nt: TGTGCCAGCAGTGAAGCAAGGAGCGGGAGCGGCACCGGGGAGCTGTTTTTT
d_call: TRBD2
v_call: TRBV2
j_call: TRBJ2-2
clone_size: NA

cdr3_aa: CAWAMNTGELFF
cdr3_nt: TGTGCCTGGGCTATGAACACCGGGGAGCTGTTTTTT
d_call: NA
v_call: TRBV30
j_call: TRBJ2-2
clone_size: few

cdr3_aa: CASSFGTSGREGLKNIQYF
cdr3_nt: TGTGCCAGCAGCTTCGGGACTAGCGGGAGAGAGGGATTGAAAAACATTCAGTACTTC
d_call: TRBD2
v_call: TRBV13
j_call: TRBJ2-4
clone_size: NA

cdr3_aa: CARAAGALYNEQFF
cdr3_nt: TGTGCCCGGGCCGCGGGAGCCCTTTACAATGAGCAGTTCTTC
d_call: TRBD2
v_call: TRBV30
j_call: TRBJ2-1
clone_size: NA

cdr3_aa: CASSLADLAGNEQFF
cdr3_nt: TGCGCCAGCAGCTTGGCCGACCTAGCGGGGAATGAGCAGTTCTTC
d_call: TRBD2
v_call: TRBV5-1
j_call: TRBJ2-1
clone_size: NA

cdr3_aa: CASSFVVNEQFF
cdr3_nt: TGTGCCAGCAGTTTCGTCGTCAATGAGCAGTTCTTC
d_call: NA
v_call: TRBV28
j_call: TRBJ2-1
clone_size: NA

cdr3_aa: CASSQEIAGYEQYF
cdr3_nt: TGCGCCAGCAGCCAAGAGATTGCGGGATACGAGCAGTACTTC
d_call: NA
v_call: TRBV4-1
j_call: TRBJ2-7
clone_size: NA

cdr3_aa: CASSSDREGNQPQHF
cdr3_nt: TGTGCCAGCAGTTCAGACAGGGAAGGCAATCAGCCCCAGCATTTT
d_call: TRBD1
v_call: TRBV28
j_call: TRBJ1-5
clone_size: few

cdr3_aa: CASSFAGNTEAFF
cdr3_nt: TGTGCCAGCAGTTTCGCGGGGAACACTGAAGCTTTCTTT
d_call: NA
v_call: TRBV27
j_call: TRBJ1-1
clone_size: NA

cdr3_aa: CASSTLWTRGFNEQFF
cdr3_nt: TGTGCCAGTAGTACCCTCTGGACACGGGGATTCAATGAGCAGTTCTTC
d_call: NA
v_call: TRBV19
j_call: TRBJ2-1
clone_size: NA

cdr3_aa: CASSLGASYGYTF
cdr3_nt: TGTGCCAGCAGCTTAGGAGCTTCCTATGGCTACACCTTC
d_call: NA
v_call: TRBV11-2
j_call: TRBJ1-2
clone_size: NA

cdr3_aa: CASSTSNEQYF
cdr3_nt: TGTGCCAGTAGCACTAGTAACGAGCAGTACTTC
d_call: NA
v_call: TRBV19
j_call: TRBJ2-7
clone_size: NA

cdr3_aa: CASSLGQIYTF
cdr3_nt: TGCGCCAGCAGCTTAGGACAGATCTACACCTTC
d_call: NA
v_call: TRBV5-1
j_call: TRBJ1-2
clone_size: NA